These 6 T cell receptor beta chains were all obtained from the same sample, sequenced in a study of blood T cell repertoires in COVID-19. The protocol was immunoSEQ multiplex PCR, while the TCRdb copy is restricted to in-frame clones and leaves out a portion. The sample shows approximately 200,000 clones, roughly nine tenths of them seen only once. Sequencing was performed on peripheral blood. Receptors originate from a woman in her twenties or thirties with active or convalescent COVID-19.

The DNA for the CDR3 is TGTGCCAGCAGCCGGCCGGACTCTCTCCAAGAGACCCAGTACTTC. This gives the protein CASSRPDSLQETQYF. The chain couples TRBV6-4 to TRBJ2-5; D is perhaps TRBD2 (5 bases). Per the germline V gene, CDR1 is MRHNA and CDR2 is SNTAGT. This CDR3 comprises 15 residues. Trimming shortened V by 6 bases and J by 1 base, and 15 bases separated the two germline ends.

This clone occurred once. The V and J genes are TRBV4-2 and TRBJ2-7, with 11 nucleotides matching TRBD1. Germline-derived CDR1 and CDR2 are LGHNA and YNFKEQ. V lost 0 bases and J lost 4; bases outside the gene matches: 8. The CDR3 runs 17 residues. CDR3 DNA sequence: TGTGCCAGCAGCCAAGAGGGGAGGACAGGGGGCCTATACGAGCAGTACTTC. Its protein product is CASSQEGRTGGLYEQYF.

J is TRBJ2-3 and V is TRBV12-5, with D possibly being TRBD2 (6 bases). The CDR3 is made up of 16 amino acids. Trimming took off 6 bases at V and 0 bases at J, with 16 bases between the two ends. CDR1 and CDR2 from the germline V gene are LGHNT and FRNRAP. CDR3 in amino acids: CASGTGTDYSTDTQYF. CDR3 bases: TGTGCTAGTGGCACTGGGACGGACTACAGCACAGATACGCAGTATTTT.

V is TRBV20-1 and J is TRBJ2-4; 7 bases align to TRBD2. The CDR3 runs 11 residues. The V segment lost 5 bases and the J segment 9 bases; nucleotides outside the gene matches: 4. The germline gives CDR1 DFQATT, CDR2 SNEGSKA (reference sequence). The CDR3 DNA follows: TGCAGTGCTTGGCGGGAGAGCATTCAGTACTTC. Encoded protein: CSAWRESIQYF.

The genes are TRBV2 and TRBJ1-2, with D possibly TRBD1 on 5 matching bases. V was trimmed by 4 bases and J by 4 bases, leaving 10 bases between them. The CDR3 length is 13 residues. Germline values: CDR1 SNHLY, CDR2 FYNNEI. The CDR3 coding sequence is TGTGCCAGCAGTGCGGACAAGCTCTATGGCTACACCTTC. This codes for CASSADKLYGYTF.

V usage is TRBV10-3 and J usage is TRBJ2-7; D ambiguous. V was pared by 2 bases and J by 6 bases, with 14 bases between. There are 14 residues in the CDR3. CDR1 is ENHRY, CDR2 SYGVKD, per germline. The CDR3 DNA sequence: TGTGCCATCAGTGAGCGCGCTAAACCAGGCGAGCAGTACTTC. This translates into CAISERAKPGEQYF.